The 25 T cell receptor beta chains below all came from one sample that was sequenced in a study of blood T cell repertoires in COVID-19. Repertoires were generated with immunoSEQ multiplex PCR, while TCRdb's copy carries only in-frame clones and drops some. This sample has 150,000 to 200,000 clones, with around 82% found just once. The sequenced sample consisted of PBMCs or T cells enriched from blood (not recorded which). The receptors were sampled from a woman in her 50s with acute COVID-19.

This clone was detected a few times. The chain employs TRBV10-3 and TRBJ2-3; maybe TRBD1 (7 bases). Per germline, CDR1 ENHRY and CDR2 SYGVKD. The CDR3 runs 14 residues. Trimming removed 3 bases from V and 3 bases from J, with 10 bases in between. The CDR3 DNA is TGTGCCATCAGTGAACAGGGGAGGACAGATACGCAGTATTTT. It translates to CAISEQGRTDTQYF.

The chain carries TRBV2 and TRBJ1-4; 8 nucleotides agree with TRBD1. Germline CDR1 SNHLY, CDR2 FYNNEI. This CDR3 spans 15 amino acids. The V segment lost 3 bases and the J segment 7 bases; nucleotides outside the gene matches: 7. The DNA of the CDR3 is TGTGCCAGCAGTGATGTGTCAGGGGGCGGTGAAAAACTGTTTTTT. Protein sequence: CASSDVSGGGEKLFF.

This CDR3 is CATSELAGGYPDTQYF. The CDR3 DNA is TGTGCCACCAGTGAGCTGGCGGGGGGGTACCCAGATACGCAGTATTTT. The chain has TRBV24-1 and TRBJ2-3; TRBD2 agrees at 9 bases. There are 16 residues in the CDR3. The germline CDR1 and CDR2 sequences are KGHDR and SFDVKD. The V gene end was trimmed by 4 bases and the J gene end by 4 bases; junction bases not matched to a gene: 8.

The rearrangement links TRBV6-1 to TRBJ1-1; D may be TRBD1 (5 bases). With 2 bases removed from V and 8 bases from J, the gap between germline ends came to 12 bases. Per the germline V gene, CDR1 is MNHNS and CDR2 is SASEGT. This CDR3 contains 13 residues. The CDR3 here is CASSEWGGREAFF. The CDR3 bases are TGTGCCAGCAGTGAATGGGGCGGCCGCGAAGCTTTCTTT.

The gene calls are TRBV28 and TRBJ2-1; possible D gene TRBD2, 7 bases. Germline values: CDR1 MDHEN, CDR2 SYDVKM. Deletions cut 6 bases from V and 4 bases from J, with 19 bases between. The CDR3 contains 16 residues. The CDR3 bases are TGTGCCAGCAGCCCTCTAGGGGGGGCCCTTTACAATGAGCAGTTCTTC. Translating it yields CASSPLGGALYNEQFF.

V usage is TRBV6-5 and J usage is TRBJ2-2; 8 nucleotides match TRBD1. Losses at the gene ends were 6 bases for V and 1 base for J; bases not matched to a gene: 4. CDR3 length: 15 amino acids. Germline CDR1 MNHEY, CDR2 SVGAGI. CDR3 sequence: CASRPGTGNTGELFF. For the CDR3, the DNA is TGTGCCAGCAGACCCGGGACAGGGAACACCGGGGAGCTGTTTTTT.

The chain combines TRBV6-2 or TRBV6-3 with TRBJ1-2, with D tentatively TRBD1 (5 bases). V lost 5 bases to trimming and J lost 8 bases, with 12 bases between them. This CDR3 contains 12 residues. CDR1 MNHEY and CDR2 SVGEGT come from the germline V gene. The CDR3 DNA sequence: TGTGCCAGCAGTGCAGACAGACCCGGCTACACCTTC. Residues: CASSADRPGYTF.

The CDR3 sequence is CASGTGYQETQYF. CDR3 coding DNA: TGTGCCAGCGGGACAGGGTACCAAGAGACCCAGTACTTC. V is TRBV19 and J is TRBJ2-5; 9 bases fit TRBD1. CDR1 and CDR2 (germline): LNHDA, SQIVND (reference sequence). The V segment lost 9 bases and the J segment 0 bases; nucleotides outside the gene matches: 2. The CDR3 covers 13 residues. The complete variable domain, with remaining parts taken from reference TRBV19 and TRBJ2-5, reads DGGITQSPKYLFRKEGQNVTLSCEQNLNHDAMYWYRQDPGQGLRLIYYSQIVNDFQKGDIAEGYSVSREKKESFPLTVTSAQKNPTAFYLCASGTGYQETQYFGPGTRLLVL.

This chain joins TRBV6-5 and TRBJ1-2; possible D gene TRBD1, 6 bases. The CDR3 consists of 15 residues. V was cut by 0 bases and J by 1 base, with 9 bases left in between. Germline CDR1 MNHEY, CDR2 SVGAGI. The CDR3: CASSYSRQVNYGYTF. For the CDR3, the DNA is TGTGCCAGCAGTTACTCCAGACAGGTTAACTATGGCTACACCTTC.

The CDR3 protein is CASSQEVRQNYGYTF. The CDR3 DNA sequence: TGCGCCAGCAGCCAAGAAGTACGACAAAACTATGGCTACACCTTC. The rearrangement joins TRBV4-1 to TRBJ1-2; D is unresolved. Trimming took off 0 bases at V and 2 bases at J, with 10 bases between the two ends. The CDR3 is 15 amino acids. From germline, CDR1 is MGHRA and CDR2 YSYEKL.

The chain is built from TRBV25-1 and TRBJ2-2, with 7 positions matching TRBD1. Germline values: CDR1 MGHDK, CDR2 SYGVNS. The CDR3 has 13 residues. V trimming: 6 bases; J trimming: 7 bases; junction bases outside the gene matches: 5. The CDR3 here is CASSDRARGELFF. The CDR3 DNA sequence: TGTGCCAGCAGCGACAGGGCTCGCGGGGAGCTGTTTTTT.

V and J are TRBV2 and TRBJ2-5; TRBD1 aligns across 11 bases. The germline V gene encodes CDR1 SNHLY and CDR2 FYNNEI. V shed 3 bases, J shed 4 bases, and the junction held 4 bases outside the gene matches. This CDR3 has 15 amino acids. The CDR3 protein is CASSDQDRGLETQYF. CDR3 sequence (DNA): TGTGCCAGCAGTGACCAGGACAGGGGGCTAGAGACCCAGTACTTC.

This clone has just a few counts. The gene calls are TRBV4-1 and TRBJ2-3, with 9 bases aligning to TRBD1. CDR3 length: 16 amino acids. Germline CDR1 reads MGHRA; CDR2 reads YSYEKL. The ends lost 1 base at V and 0 bases at J; junction bases unmatched: 2. The CDR3 region has the DNA TGCGCCAGCAGCCAAGCGGGGACAGGGAGCACAGATACGCAGTATTTT. Protein sequence: CASSQAGTGSTDTQYF.

This clone has only a few counts. The genes are TRBV12-5 and TRBJ1-3; weak D call: TRBD1 (6 bases). The CDR3 runs 14 residues. Per the germline V gene, CDR1 is LGHNT and CDR2 is FRNRAP. V shed 7 bases and J shed 0 bases, with 10 bases lying between them. The CDR3 region is CASARGGSGNTIYF. The CDR3 DNA reads as TGTGCTAGTGCCCGAGGGGGCTCTGGAAACACCATATATTTT.

The chain carries TRBV28 and TRBJ1-5; D may be TRBD1 (5 bases). Germline-derived CDR1 and CDR2 are MDHEN and SYDVKM. CDR3 length equals 17 residues. Trimming removed 2 bases at V and 3 bases at J, with 17 bases between. CDR3 protein: CASSLEVRGGYNQPQHF. The CDR3 DNA follows: TGTGCCAGCAGTTTAGAGGTGAGGGGAGGTTACAATCAGCCCCAGCATTTT.

The chain links TRBV9 to TRBJ1-1; D perhaps matches TRBD1 (5 bases). This CDR3 is built from 14 residues. The germline V and J ends were trimmed by 5 bases and 4 bases, with 15 bases remaining between them. CDR1 SGDLS and CDR2 YYNGEE come from the germline V gene. The DNA for the CDR3 is TGTGCCAGCAGTCTAATGGGGGGTTCCACTGAAGCTTTCTTT. Its translation: CASSLMGGSTEAFF.

A word on this clone: A junction boundary mismatches the germline segment, possibly from a read error. V and J are TRBV24-1 and TRBJ2-4; 10 bases map to TRBD1. The CDR3 totals 11 residues. Germline CDR1 and CDR2: KGHDR and SFDVKD. CDR3 coding DNA: TGTGCCACCAGTGTCCCGGGACAGGGGAACTTC. Translating gives CATSVPGQGNF.

V is TRBV28 and J is TRBJ2-5; TRBD2 is a possible D gene (6 bases). V lost 5 bases and J 2 bases, leaving 12 bases between the germline ends. Germline-derived CDR1 and CDR2 are MDHEN and SYDVKM. The CDR3 is 14 residues long. The CDR3 here is CASSAGGIQETQYF. DNA of the CDR3: TGTGCCAGCAGTGCCGGAGGGATTCAAGAGACCCAGTACTTC.

This sequence joins TRBV27 and TRBJ1-4; 9 bases fit TRBD1. V was clipped by 5 bases and J by 10 bases; unmatched bases: 8. Germline CDR1 is MNHEY and CDR2 is SMNVEV (reference sequence). The CDR3 is 14 amino acids. The DNA for the CDR3 is TGTGCCAGCAGTCTGGGACAGGGAGCTGCAAAACTGTTTTTT. Encoded protein: CASSLGQGAAKLFF.

This rearrangement joins TRBV5-6 to TRBJ1-6; tentative D call: TRBD1 (5 bases). The V end was cut by 0 bases, the J end by 2 bases, with 15 bases between. The germline V gene encodes CDR1 SGHDT and CDR2 YYEEEE. CDR3 length equals 18 residues. CDR3 sequence reads: CASSLAAQGATYNSPLHF. DNA for the CDR3: TGTGCCAGCAGCTTGGCCGCCCAGGGCGCAACCTATAATTCACCCCTCCACTTT. The whole variable domain, filled in from reference TRBV5-6 and TRBJ1-6, reads DAGVTQSPTHLIKTRGQQVTLRCSPKSGHDTVSWYQQALGQGPQFIFQYYEEEERQRGNFPDRFSGHQFPNYSSELNVNALLLGDSALYLCASSLAAQGATYNSPLHFGNGTRLTVT.

The genes are TRBV4-1 and TRBJ1-5; D might be TRBD1 (5 bases). The ends were cut back, 4 bases at V and 2 bases at J, with 12 bases in the middle. The CDR3 has 15 residues. Germline V gene lookup returns CDR1 MGHRA and CDR2 YSYEKL. CDR3 sequence reads: CASSLQGRGNQPQHF. CDR3 sequence (DNA): TGCGCCAGCAGCCTTCAGGGTCGGGGCAATCAGCCCCAGCATTTT.

The chain has TRBV7-9 and TRBJ1-1; 7 bases map to TRBD1. The V gene's germline CDR1 is SEHNR and CDR2 FQNEAQ (reference sequence). The CDR3 sequence is 17 residues long. V lost 7 bases, J lost 5 bases, and 19 bases stayed unmatched. The CDR3 region is CASIGGGIGGAGTEAFF. CDR3 nucleotides: TGTGCCAGCATCGGAGGCGGAATAGGGGGCGCGGGGACTGAAGCTTTCTTT.

The CDR3 DNA sequence: TGTGCCAGCAGTTTCCGAAGCAGGGGGAACACCGGGGAGCTGTTTTTT. Its protein is CASSFRSRGNTGELFF. This chain uses TRBV28 with TRBJ2-2; D may be TRBD1 (6 bases). V lost 3 bases to trimming and J lost 1 base, with 12 bases between them. From germline, CDR1 is MDHEN and CDR2 SYDVKM. The CDR3 runs to 16 residues.

This chain joins TRBV7-2 and TRBJ2-3; 11 bases agree with TRBD2. Losses at the gene ends were 4 bases for V and 1 base for J; bases not matched to a gene: 10. Germline V gene data show CDR1 as SGHTA and CDR2 as FQGNSA. This CDR3 contains 18 residues. The CDR3: CASSSLAGGLGGTDTQYF. In DNA, the CDR3 is TGTGCCAGCAGCTCTTTAGCGGGGGGGCTAGGGGGCACAGATACGCAGTATTTT.

This rearrangement joins TRBV19 to TRBJ1-4; unclear D gene. V shed 3 bases and J shed 5 bases, with 10 bases lying between them. The CDR3 spans 14 residues. Germline lookup yields CDR1 LNHDA and CDR2 SQIVND (reference sequence). CDR3 nucleotides: TGTGCCAGTAGTATGAGAGTGGTAAATGAAAAACTGTTTTTT. Translating gives CASSMRVVNEKLFF.